These 27 T cell receptor beta chains share one sample of origin, sequenced in a study of T cells expressing NK-cell markers. TCRdb reprocessed the 5' RACE reads; each CDR3 protein has one entry and no DNA is given. The clone table shows about 260,000 distinct CDR3 sequences, with the ten largest holding 0.39%. The sequenced sample consisted of blood T cells: a sorted CD56 or NKG2C T cell subset, CD4+ or CD8+ T cells, or bulk PBMC T cells (not recorded which). The receptors here all came from a man aged 18 to 29 in good health.

This sequence joins TRBV11-2 and TRBJ2-1; TCRdb's D gene call, TRBD2, goes unchecked for lack of DNA. Per germline, CDR1 SGHAT and CDR2 FQNNGV. This CDR3 has 19 amino acids. The CDR3 spells CASSLETGGTWSSYNEQFF.

The chain is built from TRBV27 and TRBJ2-1; there is no DNA to check the TCRdb D call of TRBD2. The CDR3 has 13 amino acids. Per germline, CDR1 MNHEY and CDR2 SMNVEV (reference sequence). Here the CDR3 reads CASKTSGSNEQFF.

The rearrangement links TRBV25-1 to TRBJ1-1; TCRdb calls TRBD1, which cannot be checked without DNA. Germline V gives CDR1 MGHDK, CDR2 SYGVNS. This CDR3 has 13 residues. The CDR3 region is CASSSRADGEAFF.

V is TRBV29-1 and J is TRBJ2-1; the TCRdb call, TRBD1, lacks DNA for checking. CDR3 length: 11 amino acids. CDR1 is SQVTM, CDR2 ANQGSEA, per germline. CDR3 region: CSARHGTPWFF.

The chain couples TRBV10-3 to TRBJ2-7; with no DNA, the TCRdb D assignment of TRBD2 cannot be verified. The CDR3 is 15 residues long. Germline assignment: CDR1 ENHRY and CDR2 SYGVKD. Here the CDR3 reads CAISPSAHDAYEQYF.

V usage is TRBV5-5 and J usage is TRBJ2-5; absent DNA, TCRdb's TRBD2 call cannot be checked. The CDR3 covers 16 residues. Germline-derived CDR1 and CDR2 are SGHKS and YYEKEE (reference sequence). Here the CDR3 reads CASSFEGLARGETQYF.

The chain employs TRBV28 and TRBJ1-5; TCRdb picks TRBD1, but there is no DNA to check that call. CDR3 size: 14 residues. In germline, CDR1 is MDHEN, CDR2 SYDVKM. The chain's CDR3 is CASSFGRGNQPQHF.

The chain couples TRBV5-6 to TRBJ2-3. CDR1 SGHDT and CDR2 YYEEEE come from the germline V gene. The CDR3 is 16 residues long. CDR3: CASSLRLGLRTDTQYF.

The J gene is TRBJ2-1, the V gene TRBV12-3 or TRBV12-4. CDR3 length: 14 amino acids. CDR3 loop: CASSLSARGYEQFF.

This chain connects TRBV12-3 or TRBV12-4 to TRBJ2-7; TCRdb returns TRBD1, unconfirmable since there is no DNA. CDR3 size: 14 residues. CDR3 residues: CASSTGFGGGEQYF.

V usage is TRBV27 and J usage is TRBJ1-4; TCRdb reports TRBD1, a call that lacks DNA to check it against. CDR1 is MNHEY and CDR2 is SMNVEV in the germline V gene (reference sequence). This CDR3 has 15 residues. The CDR3 sequence is CASSEVPGTNEKLFF.

This chain uses TRBV21-1 with TRBJ2-7; TCRdb's D gene call, TRBD2, goes unchecked for lack of DNA. TRBV21-1 is flagged as a pseudogene. This CDR3 has 16 residues. The CDR3 reads CASEGFSRLGRGEQYF.

The CDR3 here is CASSLSLAGEASWQFF. V gene TRBV18 combines with J gene TRBJ2-1; TCRdb designates TRBD2, a call that cannot be tested without DNA. The CDR3 totals 16 residues. Germline V gene data show CDR1 as KGHSH and CDR2 as LQKENI.

This chain joins TRBV5-6 and TRBJ1-2. The CDR3 runs to 15 residues. The V gene's germline CDR1 is SGHDT and CDR2 YYEEEE. CDR3 sequence reads: CASSLEQRRLYGYTF.

V usage is TRBV12-3 or TRBV12-4 and J usage is TRBJ2-3; the TCRdb D gene call, TRBD2, has no DNA to confirm it. The CDR3 covers 15 residues. The CDR3 sequence is CASLPDYHPMNTQYF.

The rearrangement joins TRBV7-2 to TRBJ2-6. The CDR3 runs 17 residues. The germline V gene encodes CDR1 SGHTA and CDR2 FQGNSA. CDR3 sequence reads: CASSFDQLQYGANVLTF.

The chain couples TRBV12-3 or TRBV12-4 to TRBJ2-3; TCRdb's D call, TRBD2, is unchecked because there is no DNA. The CDR3 is 16 residues long. CDR3: CATVFGRGRLTDTQYF.

This sequence joins TRBV7-2 and TRBJ2-3. Germline loops: CDR1 SGHTA, CDR2 FQGNSA. This CDR3 region has 17 residues. CDR3 sequence reads: CASSLRTLPSGTDTQYF.

The chain couples TRBV4-2 to TRBJ2-3; no DNA is available, so the TRBD1 call from TCRdb remains unchecked. Germline V gives CDR1 LGHNA, CDR2 YNFKEQ. CDR3 size: 15 residues. The CDR3 loop is CASSQQDRAPDTQYF.

J is TRBJ1-4 and V is TRBV12-3 or TRBV12-4; with no DNA, the TCRdb D assignment of TRBD1 cannot be verified. The CDR3 covers 14 residues. The CDR3 region is CASSPADRGEKLFF.

J is TRBJ1-4 and V is TRBV5-1; checking the TCRdb D call of TRBD1 is not possible without DNA. From germline, CDR1 is SGHRS and CDR2 YFSETQ. The CDR3 loop spans 15 amino acids. CDR3: CASSLVGAGDEKLFF.

The V call is TRBV3-1, the J call TRBJ2-1; the D gene TCRdb calls, TRBD1, cannot be checked with no DNA. CDR1 and CDR2 from the germline V gene are LGHDT and YNNKEL (reference sequence). The CDR3 is 14 residues long. The chain's CDR3 is CASSQPLVRNEQFF.

This chain uses TRBV20-1 with TRBJ2-1; lacking DNA, the TRBD1 call made by TCRdb goes unchecked. Germline V CDR1 and CDR2: DFQATT, SNEGSKA (reference sequence). The CDR3 extends over 14 amino acids. The CDR3 protein is CSAPGHTAWDEQFF.

The chain's CDR3 is CASSPLPGAVQETQYF. The chain links TRBV18 to TRBJ2-5; TCRdb picks TRBD1, but there is no DNA to check that call. The CDR3 has 16 residues. Germline V lookup: CDR1 KGHSH, CDR2 LQKENI.

This CDR3 is CSDLLAGDEQFF. The genes are TRBV29-1 and TRBJ2-1; TCRdb gives TRBD2 as the D gene, but with no DNA this cannot be confirmed. This CDR3 contains 12 residues. Germline assignment: CDR1 SQVTM and CDR2 ANQGSEA.

The chain combines TRBV20-1 with TRBJ2-1; absent DNA, TCRdb's TRBD2 call cannot be checked. The germline gives CDR1 DFQATT, CDR2 SNEGSKA (reference sequence). The CDR3 length is 15 residues. This CDR3 is CSAISGAGGIEGQFF.

The chain is built from TRBV24-1 and TRBJ2-7. The CDR3 is made up of 15 amino acids. Germline-derived CDR1 and CDR2 are KGHDR and SFDVKD. CDR3: CATSDSLAGPYEQYF.